This T cell receptor beta chain stems from a study of identical twins (dated by TCRdb to about 2016). Regarding the study in general: To test whether fetal clonotypes persist, the study used deep sequencing on TCR alpha and beta repertoires from monozygotic twins, unrelated adults of various ages, and cord blood. To rule out contamination, the twin experiments were replicated at different times with different library preparation protocols. The study at large found these results: Conclusions relied on cross-sectional statistical analysis, since the same donors could not be followed over many years. Fewer insertions were carried by abundant cord blood beta clonotypes; a weaker similar trend was observed in young adult naive repertoires, while no such trend was observed in memory repertoires. Compared with coincidental sharing between unrelated individuals, out-of-frame TCR alpha sequences shared between twins showed an excess of sequences with low generation probability. In monozygotic twins, recombination models systematically underestimated out-of-frame TCR alpha sharing, but the models matched the sharing seen between unrelated individuals. Zero-insertion analyses could be partly confounded by invariant T cells such as MAIT and iNKT, although diverse VJ usage argued against such confounding for most clonotypes. The excess sharing between twins in beta out-of-frame sequences was weaker because fewer shared sequences reduced the signal-to-noise ratio.

Only healthy Caucasian donors were included. Three pairs of female monozygotic twins, all aged about 18 to 30 years, were included in the twin cohort. CD4+ and CD8+ T cell populations were isolated with positive isolation kits from Invitrogen. A remark on this clonotype: The antigen it binds to is not known. No much larger clonotype is one base removed from it; base qualities were not supplied.

The method behind the library was 5' RACE. Reads for this sample came from an Illumina HiSeq 2000. Template switching introduced a universal primer binding site; the final cDNA contained a unique molecular identifier, enabling accurate counting of TCR cDNA molecules. First-strand cDNA for TCR alpha and beta chains was synthesized from specific primers in the conserved constant-segment region. To control for contamination, each cDNA library was double barcoded with a SMART-Mk sample barcode plus Illumina barcodes. TruSeq adapter sequences and Illumina sample barcodes were added in two successive PCR steps. The TCR alpha and beta cDNA libraries were sequenced on the Illumina HiSeq platform using custom primers. As for the authors' bioinformatics: Raw reads were processed with MiGEC to extract unique molecular identifiers, and MiXCR was used to determine CDR3 positions. For each individual, recombination models were inferred using an EM algorithm with the repgenHMM and IGoR tools. Shared clonotypes were analyzed with the tcR package in R, and sharing was normalized by the product of cloneset sizes. Out-of-frame nonproductive sequences were analyzed to study raw recombination free of thymic and clonal selection effects. Using fastp trimming at Q25 and MiXCR clonotype assembly, TCRdb reanalyzed the public sequencing data and kept in-frame beta chains. CDR3 protein duplicates are merged, each entry listing the most common genes and DNA. These V and J calls derive from TCRdb rather than the authors' analysis. The sample table shows around 490,000 distinct CDR3 sequences, and 13% to 15% are seen once. The top ten hold around 0.98% of the sample.

This sample was shared with a second study, whose subject was yellow fever vaccine responses in identical twins. According to the second study: According to the authors, the vaccine-induced T cell response in identical twins seemed to be partly convergent and partly specific to each individual. In identical twins, the study followed T cell clones that responded to the vaccine with precision.

Sequenced input: CD4+ T cells sorted from blood. The receptor was isolated from a woman in her late teens or twenties in good health.

Read as DNA, the sequence is TGTGCCAGCAGCCATGGGGGAGGGGGAGGTTACTTC. It translates to CASSHGGGGGYF. The V and J genes are TRBV3-1 and TRBJ2-7; 7 matching bases give a weak D call of TRBD2. The junction carries 16 bases between V and J, which are trimmed by 3 bases and 13 bases respectively. Sequences LGHDT (CDR1) and YNNKEL (CDR2) are obtained from the germline V gene (reference sequence). The CDR3 runs 12 residues from the cysteine to the phenylalanine. The sequence is cut down to CDR3 DNA, 36 bases in frame from base 1.